The clone carrying this T cell receptor beta chain was recorded a few times. Its antigen is as yet unknown. Trimming shortened V by 7 bases and J by 2 bases, and 11 bases separated the two germline ends. The CDR3 is made up of 13 amino acids. Germline lookup yields CDR1 MNHEY and CDR2 SVGEGT. This specimen belongs to a study of blood T cells in healthy people across ages. Isolation yielded PBMCs, at least 7 million per sample, in every case. A J-beta primer mix and a sample-barcoded 5' primer were used in a second PCR of about 6 to 12 cycles. Every molecule of cDNA carried a tag from a template-switch adaptor with 12 random nucleotides. A single record per CDR3 protein comes from TCRdb applying MiXCR to the 5' RACE reads. This table holds a few hundred thousand distinct CDR3 sequences, approximately 27% found once. Study-wide results and limits: Donors of long life had a larger count of naive CD4+ cells and greater diversity than aged donors. Possibly, changes in expanded clonotypes were confounded because donor CMV status was unknown.

The receptor comes from a woman aged 70-85 years in good health. The chain employs TRBV6-2 or TRBV6-3 and TRBJ2-5; D not certain. Sample: blood. The CDR3 protein is CASKSADQETQYF. CDR3 in DNA: TGTGCCAGCAAGTCGGCTGATCAAGAGACCCAGTACTTC.